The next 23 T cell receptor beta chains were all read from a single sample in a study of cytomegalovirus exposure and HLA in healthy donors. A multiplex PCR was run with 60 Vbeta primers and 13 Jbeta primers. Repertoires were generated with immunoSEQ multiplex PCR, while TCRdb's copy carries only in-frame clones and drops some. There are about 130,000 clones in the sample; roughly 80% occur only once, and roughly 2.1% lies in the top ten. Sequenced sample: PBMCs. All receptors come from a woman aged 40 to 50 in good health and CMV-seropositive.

CDR3 region: CASSSGTGKATEAFF. The CDR3, as DNA: TGTGCCAGCAGCTCCGGGACAGGGAAGGCCACTGAAGCTTTCTTT. The chain couples TRBV28 to TRBJ1-1; 9 bases fit TRBD1. Trimming took 6 bases from V and 4 from J; bases not matched to a gene: 9. CDR1 is MDHEN and CDR2 is SYDVKM in the germline V gene. CDR3 size: 15 residues. Using reference TRBV28 and TRBJ1-1 for the parts outside the CDR3, the full variable domain is DVKVTQSSRYLVKRTGEKVFLECVQDMDHENMFWYRQDPGLGLRLIYFSYDVKMKEKGDIPEGYSVSREKKERFSLILESASTNQTSMYLCASSSGTGKATEAFFGQGTRLTVV.

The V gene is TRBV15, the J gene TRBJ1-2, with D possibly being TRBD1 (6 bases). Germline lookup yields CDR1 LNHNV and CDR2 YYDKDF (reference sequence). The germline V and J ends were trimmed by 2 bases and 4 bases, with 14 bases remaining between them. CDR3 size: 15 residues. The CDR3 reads CATSRSQGQTYGYTF. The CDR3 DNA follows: TGTGCCACCAGCAGATCACAGGGTCAAACCTATGGCTACACCTTC.

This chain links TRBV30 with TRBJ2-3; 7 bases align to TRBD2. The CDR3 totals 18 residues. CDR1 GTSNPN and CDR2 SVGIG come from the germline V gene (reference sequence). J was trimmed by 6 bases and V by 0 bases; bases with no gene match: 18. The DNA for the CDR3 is TGTGCCTGGAGTGTACTGATTTCCCAGGACCCCGGGAGGGATACGCAGTATTTT. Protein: CAWSVLISQDPGRDTQYF. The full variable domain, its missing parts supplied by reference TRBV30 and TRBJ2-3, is SQTIHQWPATLVQPVGSPLSLECTVEGTSNPNLYWYRQAAGRGLQLLFYSVGIGQISSEVPQNLSASRPQDRQFILSSKKLLLSDSGFYLCAWSVLISQDPGRDTQYFGPGTRLTVL.

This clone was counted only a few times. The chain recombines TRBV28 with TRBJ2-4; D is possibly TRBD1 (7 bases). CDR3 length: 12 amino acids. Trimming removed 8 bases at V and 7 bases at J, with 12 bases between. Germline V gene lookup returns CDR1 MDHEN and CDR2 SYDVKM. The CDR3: CASEQGRNIQYF. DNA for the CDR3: TGTGCCAGCGAACAGGGGAGGAACATTCAGTACTTC.

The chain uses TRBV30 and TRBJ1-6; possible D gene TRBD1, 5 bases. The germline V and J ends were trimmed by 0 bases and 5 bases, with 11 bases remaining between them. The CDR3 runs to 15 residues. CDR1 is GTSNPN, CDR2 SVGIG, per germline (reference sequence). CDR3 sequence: CAWSVRGLNNSPLHF. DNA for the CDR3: TGTGCCTGGAGTGTAAGGGGACTCAATAATTCACCCCTCCACTTT.

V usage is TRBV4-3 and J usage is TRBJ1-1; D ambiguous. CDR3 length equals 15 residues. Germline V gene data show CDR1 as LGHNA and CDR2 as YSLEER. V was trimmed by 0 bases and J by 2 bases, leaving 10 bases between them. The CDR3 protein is CASSQEFAVNTEAFF. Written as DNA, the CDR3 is TGCGCCAGCAGCCAAGAGTTCGCGGTTAACACTGAAGCTTTCTTT.

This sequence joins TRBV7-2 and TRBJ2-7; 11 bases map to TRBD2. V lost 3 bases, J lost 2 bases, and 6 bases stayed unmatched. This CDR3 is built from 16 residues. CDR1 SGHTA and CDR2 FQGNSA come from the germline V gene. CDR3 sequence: CASSLPGLADPYEQYF. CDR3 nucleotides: TGTGCCAGCAGCTTGCCGGGACTAGCGGATCCCTACGAGCAGTACTTC.

Here the CDR3 reads CASSFLGTGWEAFF. CDR3 in DNA: TGTGCCAGCAGCTTCCTGGGGACAGGGTGGGAAGCTTTCTTT. This chain links TRBV7-2 with TRBJ1-1; 9 bases are a match to TRBD1. Germline CDR1 reads SGHTA; CDR2 reads FQGNSA. J lost 8 bases, V lost 3 bases, and 7 bases had no gene match. The CDR3 is 14 amino acids.

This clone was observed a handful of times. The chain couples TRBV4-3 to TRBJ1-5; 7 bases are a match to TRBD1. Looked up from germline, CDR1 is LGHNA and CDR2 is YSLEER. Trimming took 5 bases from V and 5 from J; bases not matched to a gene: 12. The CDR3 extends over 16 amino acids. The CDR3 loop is CASSNNLDRVDQPQHF. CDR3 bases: TGCGCCAGCAGCAACAACCTCGACAGGGTAGATCAGCCCCAGCATTTT.

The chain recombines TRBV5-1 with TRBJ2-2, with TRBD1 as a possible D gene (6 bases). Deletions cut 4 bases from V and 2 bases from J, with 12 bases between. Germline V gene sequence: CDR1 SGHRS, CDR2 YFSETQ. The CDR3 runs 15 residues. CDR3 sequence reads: CASSGGSDNTGELFF. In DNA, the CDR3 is TGCGCCAGCAGCGGGGGCTCGGACAACACCGGGGAGCTGTTTTTT.

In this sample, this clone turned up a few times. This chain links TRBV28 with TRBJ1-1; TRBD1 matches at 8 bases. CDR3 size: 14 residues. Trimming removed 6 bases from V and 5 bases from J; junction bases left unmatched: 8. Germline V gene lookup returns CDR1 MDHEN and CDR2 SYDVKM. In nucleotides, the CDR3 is TGTGCCAGCAGGGGATGGCAGGGGGCTACTGAAGCTTTCTTT. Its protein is CASRGWQGATEAFF.

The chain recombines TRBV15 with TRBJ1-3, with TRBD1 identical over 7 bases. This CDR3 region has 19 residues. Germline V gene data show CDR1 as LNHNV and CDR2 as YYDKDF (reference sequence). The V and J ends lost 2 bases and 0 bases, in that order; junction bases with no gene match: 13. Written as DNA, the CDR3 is TGTGCCACCAGCAGAAAGACAGGGCCCGCTTTGTCCTCTGGAAACACCATATATTTT. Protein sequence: CATSRKTGPALSSGNTIYF. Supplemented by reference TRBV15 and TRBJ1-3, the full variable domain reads DAMVIQNPRYQVTQFGKPVTLSCSQTLNHNVMYWYQQKSSQAPKLLFHYYDKDFNNEADTPDNFQSRRPNTSFCFLDIRSPGLGDTAMYLCATSRKTGPALSSGNTIYFGEGSWLTVV.

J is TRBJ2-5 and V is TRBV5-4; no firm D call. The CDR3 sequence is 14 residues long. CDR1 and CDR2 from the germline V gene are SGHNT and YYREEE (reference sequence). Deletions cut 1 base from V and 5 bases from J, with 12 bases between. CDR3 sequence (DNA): TGTGCCAGCAGCTTGATGGGTGTCGGGGAGACCCAGTACTTC. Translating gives CASSLMGVGETQYF.

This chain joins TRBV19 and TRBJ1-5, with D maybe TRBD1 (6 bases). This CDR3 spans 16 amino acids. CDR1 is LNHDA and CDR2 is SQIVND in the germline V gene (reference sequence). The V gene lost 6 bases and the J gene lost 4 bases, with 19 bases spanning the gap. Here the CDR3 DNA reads TGTGCCAGTAGCGGGCACCTTACAGGGTCGAATCAGCCCCAGCATTTT. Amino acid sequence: CASSGHLTGSNQPQHF.

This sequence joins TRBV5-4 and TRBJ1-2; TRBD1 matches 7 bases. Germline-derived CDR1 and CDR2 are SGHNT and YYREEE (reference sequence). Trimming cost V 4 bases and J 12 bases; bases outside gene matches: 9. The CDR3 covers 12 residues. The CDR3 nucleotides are TGTGCCAGCAGCCACAAGGGGGCGAGCGACACCTTC. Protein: CASSHKGASDTF.

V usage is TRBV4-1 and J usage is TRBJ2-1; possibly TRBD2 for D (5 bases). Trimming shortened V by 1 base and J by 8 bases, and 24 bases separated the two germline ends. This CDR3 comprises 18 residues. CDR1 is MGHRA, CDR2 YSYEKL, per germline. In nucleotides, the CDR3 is TGCGCCAGCAGCCAAGGGACTCGGTTTAGCTCCTACCCCGATGAGCAGTTCTTC. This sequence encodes CASSQGTRFSSYPDEQFF.

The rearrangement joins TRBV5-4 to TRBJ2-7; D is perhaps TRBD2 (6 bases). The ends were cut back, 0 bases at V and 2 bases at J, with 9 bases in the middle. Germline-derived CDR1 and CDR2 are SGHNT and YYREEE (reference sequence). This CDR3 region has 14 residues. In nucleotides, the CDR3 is TGTGCCAGCAGCTTGGGCGGGGATACCTACGAGCAGTACTTC. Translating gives CASSLGGDTYEQYF.

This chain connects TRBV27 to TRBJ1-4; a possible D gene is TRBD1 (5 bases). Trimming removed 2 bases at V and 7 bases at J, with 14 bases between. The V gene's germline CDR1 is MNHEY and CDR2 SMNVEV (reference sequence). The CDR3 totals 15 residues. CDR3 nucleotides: TGTGCCAGCAGTTTAGCGGGGCCGGGTGCTGAAAAACTGTTTTTT. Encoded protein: CASSLAGPGAEKLFF.

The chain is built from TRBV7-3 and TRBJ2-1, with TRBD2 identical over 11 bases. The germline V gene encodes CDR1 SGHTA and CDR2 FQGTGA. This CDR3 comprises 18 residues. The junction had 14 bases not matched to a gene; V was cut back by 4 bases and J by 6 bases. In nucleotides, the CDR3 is TGTGCCAGCAGCTCATTCGGGCTAGCGGGAGGAGCGGGCAATGAGCAGTTCTTC. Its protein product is CASSSFGLAGGAGNEQFF.

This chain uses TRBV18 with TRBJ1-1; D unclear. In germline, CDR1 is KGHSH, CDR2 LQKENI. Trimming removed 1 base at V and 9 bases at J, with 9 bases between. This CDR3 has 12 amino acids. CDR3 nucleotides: TGTGCCAGCTCACCACAGAGCACCCAAGCTTTCTTT. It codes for CASSPQSTQAFF.

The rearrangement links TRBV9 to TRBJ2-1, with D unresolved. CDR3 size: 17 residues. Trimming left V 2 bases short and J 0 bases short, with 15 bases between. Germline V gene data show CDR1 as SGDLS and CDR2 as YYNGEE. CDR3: CASSVSKIPSSYNEQFF. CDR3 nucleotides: TGTGCCAGCAGCGTTAGCAAGATACCGAGCTCCTACAATGAGCAGTTCTTC.

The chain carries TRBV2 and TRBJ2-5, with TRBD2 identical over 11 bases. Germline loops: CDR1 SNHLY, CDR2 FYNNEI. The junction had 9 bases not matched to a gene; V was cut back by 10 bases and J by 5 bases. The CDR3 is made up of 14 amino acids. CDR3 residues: CATRTSGSWETQYF. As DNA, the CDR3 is TGTGCCACGCGGACTAGCGGGTCCTGGGAGACCCAGTACTTC.

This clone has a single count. The CDR3 protein is CASGQGDSNEQFF. Written as DNA, the CDR3 is TGCGCCAGCGGACAGGGGGACTCTAATGAGCAGTTCTTC. The V gene is TRBV4-3, the J gene TRBJ2-1; 10 bases agree with TRBD1. V shed 8 bases, J shed 7 bases, and the junction held 5 bases outside the gene matches. CDR3 length: 13 amino acids. Germline V lookup: CDR1 LGHNA, CDR2 YSLEER.